The T cell receptor beta chain under discussion was sequenced for a study of identical twins. Unique molecular identifiers were present on cDNA, and template switching added a universal primer site. TCRdb ran MiXCR on the 5' RACE reads and lists one entry per CDR3 protein. The profile shows some 210,000 distinct CDR3 sequences, approximately 15% of them singletons. The CDR3 extends over 13 amino acids. The V gene's germline CDR1 is SNHLY and CDR2 FYNNEI. Regarding this clonotype: Its ends do not fully match the called genes, so a read error is possible.

This same sample was also taken into another study, of T cells expressing NK-cell markers.

The sequencing sample was made of CD8+ T cells sorted from blood. This TCR came from a woman aged 18-35 years in good health. The chain recombines TRBV2 with TRBJ2-1; 8 nucleotides line up with TRBD2. CDR3 sequence: CASREAGVEEQFF. The CDR3 bases are TGTGCCAGCAGAGAAGCGGGAGTTGAGGAGCAGTTCTTC.